This T cell receptor beta chain came from a study of Ad26.COV2.S vaccination and SARS-CoV-2 variants. As to treatment: some 20 received Ad26.COV2.S at low or high dose, single or two shots; 5 received placebo; per-sample allocation not given. Samples came from day 63 after the first vaccine or placebo injection. In Boston, an adult donor aged 18-55 years took part. As its vector, the vaccine had Ad26, which expressed Wuhan-strain SARS-CoV-2 spike. Germline lookup yields CDR1 SNHLY and CDR2 FYNNEI. This CDR3 contains 10 residues. V lost 3 bases and J lost 5, with 2 bases in between. General study points: Vaccine and placebo groups showed comparable non-spike TCR breadth.

With regard to this clone: Its antigen is unidentified.

Sequencing used immunoSEQ multiplex PCR; TCRdb keeps in-frame clones, though not all of them. The table lists hundreds of thousands of clones, 70% to 90% of them singletons, with approximately 1.5% in the top ten. The input for sequencing was peripheral blood, taken in a trial of Ad26.COV2.S vaccine versus placebo. This receptor was obtained from a person between 18 and 59 years old who received the Ad26.COV2.S COVID-19 vaccine or a placebo. This rearrangement joins TRBV2 to TRBJ2-7, with D uncertain. CDR3 in amino acids: CASSEDEQYF. The CDR3 DNA reads as TGTGCCAGCAGTGAGGACGAGCAGTACTTC.